These T cell receptor beta chains were read from a single sample in a study of blood T cells in healthy people across ages. Via MiXCR, TCRdb re-called the 5' RACE reads, giving one row per CDR3 protein. This sample has roughly 1,800,000 distinct CDR3 sequences, with around half found just once. The specimen sequenced was blood. The origin of the receptors is a middle-aged woman in good health. Each CDR3 is given with its conserved first and last residue. Each record gives: V gene, clone size, J gene, D gene, CDR3 DNA, CDR3 protein. A D gene is named only where the DNA matches it firmly. Clone size is stated in some rows and not others, as once, few, many or a class when expanded.

v_call: TRBV7-9; clone_size: .; j_call: TRBJ2-5; d_call: .; cdr3_nt: TGTGCCAGCAGCTTAGTGATGGGTCCCCAAGAGACCCAGTACTTC; cdr3_aa: CASSLVMGPQETQYF
v_call: TRBV28; clone_size: .; j_call: TRBJ1-1; d_call: .; cdr3_nt: TGTGCCAGCAGTTTCGGGCTACGAATCGCTTTCTTT; cdr3_aa: CASSFGLRIAFF
v_call: TRBV4-1; clone_size: few; j_call: TRBJ2-1; d_call: .; cdr3_nt: TGCGCCAGCAGCCAAGTCCTAGCTTCCTACAATGAGCAGTTCTTC; cdr3_aa: CASSQVLASYNEQFF
v_call: TRBV6-2/TRBV6-3; clone_size: .; j_call: TRBJ2-2; d_call: .; cdr3_nt: TGTGCCAGCAGGATACAGATTCATAACGCGAACACCGGGGAGCTGTTTTTT; cdr3_aa: CASRIQIHNANTGELFF
v_call: TRBV12-3/TRBV12-4; clone_size: .; j_call: TRBJ2-5; d_call: TRBD1; cdr3_nt: TGTGCCAGCAGTATACCGGGACAGGGGCAAGAGACCCAGTACTTC; cdr3_aa: CASSIPGQGQETQYF
v_call: TRBV5-1; clone_size: few; j_call: TRBJ2-5; d_call: TRBD2; cdr3_nt: TGCGCCAGCGGACTAGCGGGGGGCCAAGAGACCCAGTACTTC; cdr3_aa: CASGLAGGQETQYF
v_call: TRBV7-8; clone_size: .; j_call: TRBJ2-2; d_call: TRBD1; cdr3_nt: TGTGCCAGCAGCTCAAGGGGGCAAAACACCGGGGAGCTGTTTTTT; cdr3_aa: CASSSRGQNTGELFF
v_call: TRBV4-1; clone_size: .; j_call: TRBJ1-1; d_call: TRBD1; cdr3_nt: TGCGCCAGCAGCCATGCACGACAGGGTGGTGGCACTGAAGCTTTCTTT; cdr3_aa: CASSHARQGGGTEAFF
v_call: TRBV20-1; clone_size: .; j_call: TRBJ2-5; d_call: TRBD1; cdr3_nt: TGCAGTGCTGCACAGGGGGGAATGGAGACCCAGTACTTC; cdr3_aa: CSAAQGGMETQYF
v_call: TRBV6-2/TRBV6-3; clone_size: few; j_call: TRBJ2-6; d_call: .; cdr3_nt: TGTGCCAGCACTTCCAACGTAAAGGACGGAGGGGCCAACGTCCTGACTTTC; cdr3_aa: CASTSNVKDGGANVLTF
v_call: TRBV4-2; clone_size: few; j_call: TRBJ2-3; d_call: TRBD2; cdr3_nt: TGTGCCAGCAGCAAGAGCATACTAGCGGGGGGCGAGTATTTT; cdr3_aa: CASSKSILAGGEYF
v_call: TRBV20-1; clone_size: .; j_call: TRBJ1-1; d_call: .; cdr3_nt: TGCAGTGCTCCTTTAAACACTAAAGCTTTCTTT; cdr3_aa: CSAPLNTKAFF
v_call: TRBV4-1; clone_size: .; j_call: TRBJ2-3; d_call: TRBD2; cdr3_nt: TGCGCCAGCAGCCAAGACCCCGGGACTAGCTTTGCAGATACGCAGTATTTT; cdr3_aa: CASSQDPGTSFADTQYF
v_call: TRBV12-3/TRBV12-4; clone_size: .; j_call: TRBJ1-1; d_call: .; cdr3_nt: TGTGCCAGCAGTCCGACAGGACAGAACACTGAAGCTTTCTTT; cdr3_aa: CASSPTGQNTEAFF
v_call: TRBV7-2; clone_size: .; j_call: TRBJ2-5; d_call: .; cdr3_nt: TGTGCCAGCAGCCCGGACTACCTTGAGTACCAAGAGACCCAGTACTTC; cdr3_aa: CASSPDYLEYQETQYF
v_call: TRBV20-1; clone_size: .; j_call: TRBJ2-4; d_call: .; cdr3_nt: TGCAGTGCTAGATATGGGGGAGTAGCCAAAAACATTCAGTACTTC; cdr3_aa: CSARYGGVAKNIQYF
v_call: TRBV20-1; clone_size: few; j_call: TRBJ2-7; d_call: TRBD2; cdr3_nt: TGCAGTGCTACTATGTTAGCGGGGGGCTACGAGCAGTACTTC; cdr3_aa: CSATMLAGGYEQYF
v_call: TRBV11-2; clone_size: .; j_call: TRBJ2-5; d_call: .; cdr3_nt: TGTGCCAGCAGCTTAGATCGGGCACAAACCCAACGTGGGACCCAGTACTTC; cdr3_aa: CASSLDRAQTQRGTQYF
v_call: TRBV27; clone_size: few; j_call: TRBJ2-7; d_call: TRBD1; cdr3_nt: TGTGCCAGCAGTTTTCCCGGGACAGGGAAGAGCGAGCAGTACTTC; cdr3_aa: CASSFPGTGKSEQYF
v_call: TRBV6-5; clone_size: .; j_call: TRBJ2-6; d_call: .; cdr3_nt: TGTGCCAGCAGTTACCACAGCTCTGGGGCCAACGTCCTGACTTTC; cdr3_aa: CASSYHSSGANVLTF
v_call: TRBV4-2; clone_size: .; j_call: TRBJ1-2; d_call: TRBD1; cdr3_nt: TGTGCCAGCAGCCAAGATCGTGAGGGACAGCTCCCTAACTATGGCTACACCTTC; cdr3_aa: CASSQDREGQLPNYGYTF
v_call: TRBV28; clone_size: .; j_call: TRBJ2-7; d_call: .; cdr3_nt: TGTGCCAGCAGTACTCGGGACCTGGAGGAGCAGTACTTC; cdr3_aa: CASSTRDLEEQYF
v_call: TRBV7-2; clone_size: .; j_call: TRBJ2-1; d_call: TRBD2; cdr3_nt: TGTGCCAGCAGACCCGAGCGGGGGGTCCCCTTTTACAATGAGCAGTTCTTC; cdr3_aa: CASRPERGVPFYNEQFF
v_call: TRBV20-1; clone_size: many; j_call: TRBJ2-1; d_call: TRBD2; cdr3_nt: TGCAGTGCTGCGCACAGCGGGGGAGACTACAATGAGCAGTTCTTC; cdr3_aa: CSAAHSGGDYNEQFF
v_call: TRBV20-1; clone_size: .; j_call: TRBJ2-3; d_call: .; cdr3_nt: TGCAGTGCTAGAGCTGCTTGGATTGCGGGGACAGCAGATACGCAGTATTTT; cdr3_aa: CSARAAWIAGTADTQYF
v_call: TRBV15; clone_size: few; j_call: TRBJ2-5; d_call: .; cdr3_nt: TGTGCCACCAGCAGAGAATGGCGGGAGACCCAGTACTTC; cdr3_aa: CATSREWRETQYF
v_call: TRBV5-1; clone_size: few; j_call: TRBJ1-2; d_call: .; cdr3_nt: TGCGCCAGCAGCTTGGAAGGGCAACCTGGCTACACCTTC; cdr3_aa: CASSLEGQPGYTF
v_call: TRBV27; clone_size: .; j_call: TRBJ2-7; d_call: .; cdr3_nt: TGTGCCTCTCAGGGCAGGAGCTCCTACAATGAGCAGTACTTC; cdr3_aa: CASQGRSSYNEQYF
v_call: TRBV12-3/TRBV12-4; clone_size: few; j_call: TRBJ2-3; d_call: .; cdr3_nt: TGTGCCAGCACCATCGGCCGTGTCGGCCGGGATACGCAGTATTTT; cdr3_aa: CASTIGRVGRDTQYF
v_call: TRBV7-2; clone_size: .; j_call: TRBJ1-2; d_call: TRBD1; cdr3_nt: TGTGCCAGCAGCTTAGAATGGACAGGGGTTAACGGCTACACCTTC; cdr3_aa: CASSLEWTGVNGYTF
v_call: TRBV12-3/TRBV12-4; clone_size: once; j_call: TRBJ2-1; d_call: TRBD1; cdr3_nt: TGTGCCAGCAATAGAGGACAGGGAGCGTTGAATGAGCAGTTCTTC; cdr3_aa: CASNRGQGALNEQFF
v_call: TRBV29-1; clone_size: many; j_call: TRBJ2-7; d_call: TRBD1; cdr3_nt: TGCAGCATCGGGACAGGGACCGTTTTCAACGAGCAGTACTTC; cdr3_aa: CSIGTGTVFNEQYF
v_call: TRBV12-3/TRBV12-4; clone_size: .; j_call: TRBJ2-3; d_call: TRBD1; cdr3_nt: TGTGCCAGCAGCACGGACAGGACCGCAATCGATACGCAGTATTTT; cdr3_aa: CASSTDRTAIDTQYF
v_call: TRBV29-1; clone_size: .; j_call: TRBJ1-2; d_call: .; cdr3_nt: TGCAGCGTTCGTTCCGGGGAGGAAGGCTACACCTTC; cdr3_aa: CSVRSGEEGYTF
v_call: TRBV12-3/TRBV12-4; clone_size: few; j_call: TRBJ2-5; d_call: TRBD2; cdr3_nt: TGTGCCAGCAGCCCCCACGGACTAGCGGGGGAAGAGACCCAGTACTTC; cdr3_aa: CASSPHGLAGEETQYF
v_call: TRBV20-1; clone_size: few; j_call: TRBJ2-6; d_call: TRBD1; cdr3_nt: TGCAGTGCTAGTGAGGGGGCATTATCTGGGGCCAACGTCCTGACTTTC; cdr3_aa: CSASEGALSGANVLTF
v_call: TRBV28; clone_size: .; j_call: TRBJ1-1; d_call: .; cdr3_nt: TGTGCCAGCAGTCCCGGGGGGGGGTTGAGAACTGAAGCTTTCTTT; cdr3_aa: CASSPGGGLRTEAFF
v_call: TRBV20-1; clone_size: .; j_call: TRBJ1-5; d_call: .; cdr3_nt: TGCAGTGCTAGAGATCCAGAACTTAATCAGCCCCAGCATTTT; cdr3_aa: CSARDPELNQPQHF
v_call: TRBV9; clone_size: .; j_call: TRBJ1-1; d_call: .; cdr3_nt: TGTGCCAGCAGCGATACCATTCACACCGGGGGGATAGTGAACACTGAAGCTTTCTTT; cdr3_aa: CASSDTIHTGGIVNTEAFF
v_call: TRBV5-1; clone_size: .; j_call: TRBJ2-3; d_call: .; cdr3_nt: TGCGCCAGCAGCGCCGACAGTCCTAGCACAGATACGCAGTATTTT; cdr3_aa: CASSADSPSTDTQYF
v_call: TRBV27; clone_size: .; j_call: TRBJ2-3; d_call: .; cdr3_nt: TGTGCCAGCAGTTATTCCACCAATCCCACAGATACGCAGTATTTT; cdr3_aa: CASSYSTNPTDTQYF
v_call: TRBV4-1; clone_size: many; j_call: TRBJ2-5; d_call: .; cdr3_nt: TGCGCCAGCTCTCCAGGGCCGTACCAAGAGACCCAGTACTTC; cdr3_aa: CASSPGPYQETQYF
v_call: TRBV27; clone_size: .; j_call: TRBJ2-5; d_call: .; cdr3_nt: TGTGCCAGCAGTCCGCGTACAGGGGAGGGCGTGGAGACCCAGTACTTC; cdr3_aa: CASSPRTGEGVETQYF
v_call: TRBV3-1; clone_size: few; j_call: TRBJ2-1; d_call: TRBD1; cdr3_nt: TGTGCCAGCAGCCAAGTTCGGACAGGGAAATGGGGTGAGCAGTTCTTC; cdr3_aa: CASSQVRTGKWGEQFF
v_call: TRBV10-3; clone_size: .; j_call: TRBJ2-3; d_call: .; cdr3_nt: TGTGCCATCAGTGACGCCGACGGCACAGATACGCAGTATTTT; cdr3_aa: CAISDADGTDTQYF
v_call: TRBV29-1; clone_size: .; j_call: TRBJ1-2; d_call: TRBD1; cdr3_nt: TGCAGCGTTGAAGATCTCGGCAGGGGGGACTATGGCTACACCTTC; cdr3_aa: CSVEDLGRGDYGYTF
v_call: TRBV4-3; clone_size: once; j_call: TRBJ1-4; d_call: TRBD1; cdr3_nt: TGCGCCAGCAGCCGCGTACAGGGGGGAGGCGCAACTAATGAAAAACTGTTTTTT; cdr3_aa: CASSRVQGGGATNEKLFF
v_call: TRBV28; clone_size: .; j_call: TRBJ2-7; d_call: .; cdr3_nt: TGTGCCAGCAGTTTCCCAGTTATCGGCCACGAGCAGTACTTC; cdr3_aa: CASSFPVIGHEQYF
v_call: TRBV3-1; clone_size: .; j_call: TRBJ1-5; d_call: .; cdr3_nt: TGTGCCAGCAGCCAGACTGCAGGAGGGGAATGGCAGCCCCAGCATTTT; cdr3_aa: CASSQTAGGEWQPQHF
v_call: TRBV5-6; clone_size: few; j_call: TRBJ2-7; d_call: .; cdr3_nt: TGTGCCAGCAGCTTGGCAGGGACTTCCAACGAGCAGTACTTC; cdr3_aa: CASSLAGTSNEQYF
v_call: TRBV21-1; clone_size: .; j_call: TRBJ2-1; d_call: .; cdr3_nt: TGTGCCAGCAGTAAGGGCAGGAGGAACGGAGGTGAGCAGTTCTTC; cdr3_aa: CASSKGRRNGGEQFF
v_call: TRBV5-1; clone_size: .; j_call: TRBJ2-6; d_call: TRBD1; cdr3_nt: TGCGCCAGCAGCCCGACAGGGGCTGGGGCCAACGTCCTGACTTTC; cdr3_aa: CASSPTGAGANVLTF